Listed below are T cell receptor beta chains from one sample, sequenced in a study of cytomegalovirus exposure and HLA in healthy donors. Data came from immunoSEQ multiplex PCR; TCRdb stores just in-frame clones and leaves some out. The table has over 45,000 clones, 93% seen once. Sequenced: PBMCs. These receptors originate from a woman aged 18-30 years in good health and CMV-seronegative. Both conserved end residues are part of each CDR3. The D gene is left open where the match is weak. Clone size is given for some rows only: seen once, a few or many times, or a class if the clone is expanded.

>TRBJ2-7|NA|TRBV9|NA
TGTGCCAGCAGCGTACTGGTCTACTCCTACGAGCAGTACTTC
CASSVLVYSYEQYF
>TRBJ2-3|NA|TRBV6-6|TRBD1
TGTGCCAGCAGTTACCCAGGGGGTCATTCCACAGATACGCAGTATTTT
CASSYPGGHSTDTQYF
>TRBJ2-5|NA|TRBV7-8|TRBD2
TGTGCCAGCAGGTCGACTAGCGGCCAAGAGACCCAGTACTTC
CASRSTSGQETQYF
>TRBJ1-1|NA|TRBV6-5|NA
TGTGCCAGCAGTTACTCGCACAGGCTGGTTGAAGCTTTCTTT
CASSYSHRLVEAFF
>TRBJ1-1|once|TRBV5-1|NA
TGCGCCAGCAGCTTGGGACGGGGCACTGAAGCTTTCTTT
CASSLGRGTEAFF
>TRBJ2-5|NA|TRBV7-2|NA
TGTGCCAGCAGCTTGGGTAGCAAGGAGACCCAGTACTTC
CASSLGSKETQYF
>TRBJ2-5|NA|TRBV14|NA
TGTGCCAGCAGCCAAGGGAGAGAGACCCAGTACTTC
CASSQGRETQYF
>TRBJ2-5|NA|TRBV7-9|NA
TGTGCCAGCAGCTTAATGCAGGGCAAAGTAGAGACCCAGTACTTC
CASSLMQGKVETQYF
>TRBJ1-1|NA|TRBV5-6|NA
TGTGCCAGCAGCTTGAAGGGGTGGAACACTGAAGCTTTCTTT
CASSLKGWNTEAFF
>TRBJ1-2|NA|TRBV7-8|NA
TGTGCCAGCAGCTTTTCCGAGACTCAACCCCGTGGCTACACCTTC
CASSFSETQPRGYTF
>TRBJ1-2|NA|TRBV6-5|NA
TGTGCCAGCAGTTACCTTGGACAGCCTTCTTCGGGCTACACCTTC
CASSYLGQPSSGYTF
>TRBJ1-4|NA|TRBV15|TRBD1
TGTGCCACCAGCAGCGATATGGGGGGACAGGGGTTCGGCAGGGAAAAACTGTTTTTT
CATSSDMGGQGFGREKLFF
>TRBJ1-1|NA|TRBV18|NA
TGTGCCAGCTCACCACTGTGGGAGGACACTGAAGCTTTCTTT
CASSPLWEDTEAFF
>TRBJ2-1|NA|TRBV5-1|TRBD1
TGCGCCAGCAGGTTGTGGACAGGGGGTTACAATGAGCAGTTCTTC
CASRLWTGGYNEQFF
>TRBJ2-7|NA|TRBV11-1|TRBD2
TGTGCCAGCAGTCCTCGGACTAGTTACGAGCAGTACTTC
CASSPRTSYEQYF
>TRBJ2-5|NA|TRBV6-1|TRBD2
TGTGCCAGCAGTGAAGGGGCGGGGGGCTTAGAGACCCAGTACTTC
CASSEGAGGLETQYF
>TRBJ2-6|NA|TRBV5-1|NA
TGCGCCAGCAGCCTATCGGGGGCCAACGTCCTGACTTTC
CASSLSGANVLTF
>TRBJ2-5|NA|TRBV11-3|NA
TGTGCCAGCAGCTTCGGACTATCTCAAGAGACCCAGTACTTC
CASSFGLSQETQYF
>TRBJ2-3|NA|TRBV10-3|NA
TGTGCCATCAGTGGGCAGGATGGGGATACGCAGTATTTT
CAISGQDGDTQYF
>TRBJ1-5|NA|TRBV7-2|NA
TGTGCCAGCAGCTTAGCAGGGGGACAGCCCCAGCATTTT
CASSLAGGQPQHF
>TRBJ2-1|NA|TRBV4-3|NA
TGCGCCAGCAGCCAACTCCGGGTCAATGAGCAGTTCTTC
CASSQLRVNEQFF
>TRBJ2-2|NA|TRBV4-2|NA
TGTGCCAGCAGCCAGCGACTAGCCGGGGAGCTGTTTTTT
CASSQRLAGELFF
>TRBJ2-1|NA|TRBV27|TRBD1
TGTGCCAGCAGTAACCTGCGGACAGGCGGCAATGAGCAGTTCTTC
CASSNLRTGGNEQFF
>TRBJ1-1|once|TRBV25-1|NA
TGTGCCAGCAGTTATGGGGGCGAAGCTTTCTTT
CASSYGGEAFF
>TRBJ1-5|NA|TRBV4-1|NA
TGCGCCAGCAGCCAAGGGACCGAGGTGGGAGTGGGCAATCAGCCCCAGCATTTT
CASSQGTEVGVGNQPQHF
>TRBJ1-1|NA|TRBV6-1|TRBD1
TGTGCCAGCAGTGGCCGGGACAGGGTAACGGACACTGAAGCTTTCTTT
CASSGRDRVTDTEAFF
>TRBJ1-2|NA|TRBV25-1|TRBD1
TGTGCCAGCAGTGAGATAGACAGGGTCTATGGCTACACCTTC
CASSEIDRVYGYTF
>TRBJ2-2|NA|TRBV11-2|NA
TGTGCCAGCAGCTTAGGGGTAGGGGCGTTCACCGGGGAGCTGTTTTTT
CASSLGVGAFTGELFF
>TRBJ1-2|NA|TRBV5-1|TRBD1
TGCGCCAGCAGCCTAAATTGGGACAGGGTCGGCGGCTACACCTTC
CASSLNWDRVGGYTF
>TRBJ1-4|NA|TRBV5-1|TRBD1
TGCGCCAGCGCCACGGGACAGGGAAATGAAAAACTGTTTTTT
CASATGQGNEKLFF
>TRBJ2-1|once|TRBV18|NA
TGTGCCAGCTCCCCACGACTAGAGGATGAGCAGTTCTTC
CASSPRLEDEQFF
>TRBJ2-1|NA|TRBV18|TRBD2
TGTGCCAGCTCACCACCTGGGACTAGCGGGAGGATACCCTCCTACAATGAGCAGTTCTTC
CASSPPGTSGRIPSYNEQFF
>TRBJ2-2|NA|TRBV6-4|TRBD2
TGTGCCAGCAGTGACGAAGCGGGGGGCAGCGGGGAGCTGTTTTTT
CASSDEAGGSGELFF
>TRBJ2-3|NA|TRBV7-9|TRBD2
TGTGCCAGCAGCCTGGGTAGCGGGACTAGCACAGATACGCAGTATTTT
CASSLGSGTSTDTQYF
>TRBJ1-1|NA|TRBV6-5|TRBD1
TGTGCCAGCACCTCCGGGGACAGTAGAACTGAAGCTTTCTTT
CASTSGDSRTEAFF
>TRBJ2-5|NA|TRBV7-2|TRBD1
TGTGCCAGCAGAGCAACTGGACCGGGACAGGGGGCAAAAGAGACCCAGTACTTC
CASRATGPGQGAKETQYF
>TRBJ1-5|once|TRBV19|NA
TGTGCTACGGCAGGGGATCGTTATCAGCCCCAGCATTTT
CATAGDRYQPQHF
>TRBJ2-3|NA|TRBV18|NA
TGTGCCAGCTCACCAACTCGCCGGAGTTCTATCACTAGCACAGATACGCAGTATTTT
CASSPTRRSSITSTDTQYF
>TRBJ2-2|NA|TRBV27|NA
TGTGCCAGCAGTTTTGGCCTCCTCCAGGGAGGAACCGGGGAGCTGTTTTTT
CASSFGLLQGGTGELFF
>TRBJ1-6|NA|TRBV5-4|NA
TGTGCCAGCAGCTTGGCCATCACACACCCCTCTGGTTCACCCCTCCACTTT
CASSLAITHPSGSPLHF
>TRBJ1-2|NA|TRBV19|TRBD1
TGTGCCACCATGACAGGGGATCTGAGTGGCTACACCTTC
CATMTGDLSGYTF
>TRBJ2-4|NA|TRBV27|NA
TGTGCCAGCAGAAATACTAAAAACATTCAGTACTTC
CASRNTKNIQYF
>TRBJ2-7|NA|TRBV5-4|NA
TGTGCCAGCAGCTCCCAAACAGGGATCTACGAGCAGTACTTC
CASSSQTGIYEQYF
>TRBJ2-2|once|TRBV9|NA
TGTGCCAGCAGCGTAGAAGTCACCCTAAACACCGGGGAGCTGTTTTTT
CASSVEVTLNTGELFF
>TRBJ1-2|NA|TRBV4-3|NA
TGCGCCAGCAGCCAAGATCTTGCCAGTTATGGCTACACCTTC
CASSQDLASYGYTF
>TRBJ2-3|NA|TRBV10-3|NA
TGTGCCACCCGGTCTCCCCAGGCCACAGATACGCAGTATTTT
CATRSPQATDTQYF
>TRBJ2-5|NA|TRBV11-2|TRBD1
TGTGCCAGCAGCTTAGGGACAGGGGTGTTTTGGGAGACCCAGTACTTC
CASSLGTGVFWETQYF
>TRBJ2-6|few|TRBV5-4|NA
TGTGCCAGCAGCCCCGGACTGCCCCTCTCTGGGGCCAACGTCCTGACTTTC
CASSPGLPLSGANVLTF
>TRBJ2-7|NA|TRBV4-2|TRBD1
TGTGCCAGCAGCCACGATGATGACAGGGGAGGCGAGCAGTACTTC
CASSHDDDRGGEQYF
>TRBJ2-2|NA|TRBV5-1|TRBD1
TGCGCCAGCAGCCTCGGACAGGGGACGACCGGGGAGCTGTTTTTT
CASSLGQGTTGELFF
>TRBJ1-5|NA|TRBV5-6|NA
TGTGCCAGCAGCTTGGAGGAGCGGTGGGGGCCCCAGCATTTT
CASSLEERWGPQHF
>TRBJ1-1|NA|TRBV4-1|NA
TGCGCCAGCAGCCAAGTTTGGGGCAGGAGAAACACTGAAGCTTTCTTT
CASSQVWGRRNTEAFF
>TRBJ1-4|NA|TRBV6-5|NA
TGTGCCAGCAGCCGACCAGGGTCGAAGGGAAAACTGTTTTTT
CASSRPGSKGKLFF
>TRBJ2-3|NA|TRBV11-3|TRBD1
TGTGCCAGCAGCTCCGGCCGGGACAGGGGGGATACGCAGTATTTT
CASSSGRDRGDTQYF
>TRBJ1-1|NA|TRBV5-1|TRBD1
TGCGCCAGCAGCTCCGGACAGGGGAACACTGAAGCTTTCTTT
CASSSGQGNTEAFF
>TRBJ2-2|NA|TRBV11-2|NA
TGTGCCAGCAGCTTAGATGGAGTAAGCGGGGAGCTGTTTTTT
CASSLDGVSGELFF
>TRBJ2-1|NA|TRBV29-1|TRBD2
TGCAGCGTTGGGAGGAGGGTAGCGGGAGGGCGGGCCTACAATGAGCAGTTCTTC
CSVGRRVAGGRAYNEQFF
>TRBJ2-2|NA|TRBV30|NA
TGTGCCTGGAGTATCCGTCGGGGGACGGCGCACACCTCCACCGGGGAGCTGTTTTTT
CAWSIRRGTAHTSTGELFF